Detailed here is one TCR beta chain. The antigen is undetermined. Trimming cost V 2 bases and J 4 bases, with 7 bases left between them. The length of the CDR3 is 13 residues. Germline assignment: CDR1 SGHDT and CDR2 YYEEEE. MiXCR, run by TCRdb on the reads, gives a single entry per CDR3 protein. Among over 95,000 distinct CDR3 sequences, around 31% were seen once, and the ten largest hold 41%. These data are taken from a study of T cell repertoires in cytomegalovirus infection. Across the whole study: Use of recently identified HLA-C-restricted and well-studied HLA-B-restricted CMV epitopes was part of the study. In public TCR beta signatures, there were indications of both CMV infection and matching HLA type. Study outcomes and limitations: CMV-specific HLA-C-restricted TCR beta clonotypes dominated the ex vivo response.

The sequence was collected from a human donor in good health (CMV status not recorded). Some clones in this sample may be carry-over from other donors' samples. The J gene is TRBJ1-3, the V gene TRBV5-6; D not certain. The source was CD8+ T cells from cultured PBMCs, collected from culture after CMV antigen stimulation. The CDR3 DNA is TGTGCCAGCAGCTTCACGGTCGGAAACACCATATATTTT. Translating it yields CASSFTVGNTIYF.